A single sample gave rise to the 5 T cell receptor beta chains below, sequenced in a study of vaccination effects on CD4 cells after COVID-19. Antigen-specific CD4+ T cell clonotypes were called by their expansion after viral peptide-pool culture in ViraFEST. Having been cultured for ten to eleven days, the cells underwent CD4+ T cell isolation. Two-dose BNT162b2 or mRNA-1273 vaccination was given to participants. Their antigens are not known. This table comes from immunoSEQ multiplex PCR, and its TCRdb copy is limited to in-frame clones, with some not included. The data show 40,000 to 50,000 clones, 65% to 75% seen once. The sequences come from CD4+ T cells from PBMCs cultured with HCoV-OC43 spike peptides, collected after COVID-19 vaccination. Subset noted: HCoV-OC43 spike overlapping peptide pool stimulation. The receptors were sampled from a human donor who received a COVID-19 vaccine.

The rearrangement links TRBV28 to TRBJ1-4; 9 positions agree with TRBD1. CDR3 length equals 17 residues. V dropped 6 bases and J dropped 1; count of bases not matched to a gene: 9. CDR1 is MDHEN and CDR2 is SYDVKM in the germline V gene. CDR3 sequence reads: CASRPGTGRKTNEKLFF. CDR3 DNA sequence: TGTGCCAGCAGACCCGGGACAGGGCGGAAAACTAATGAAAAACTGTTTTTT. The full variable domain, rest sourced from reference TRBV28 and TRBJ1-4, is DVKVTQSSRYLVKRTGEKVFLECVQDMDHENMFWYRQDPGLGLRLIYFSYDVKMKEKGDIPEGYSVSREKKERFSLILESASTNQTSMYLCASRPGTGRKTNEKLFFGSGTQLSVL.

This rearrangement joins TRBV6-4 to TRBJ1-5, with 7 bases matching TRBD1. The CDR3 is 13 residues long. V trimming: 9 bases; J trimming: 3 bases; junction bases outside the gene matches: 5. CDR1 MRHNA and CDR2 SNTAGT come from the germline V gene. CDR3 amino acids: CASPGQDNQPQHF. DNA for the CDR3: TGTGCCAGTCCTGGACAGGACAATCAGCCCCAGCATTTT.

The gene calls are TRBV5-1 and TRBJ1-3, with D uncertain. The germline gives CDR1 SGHRS, CDR2 YFSETQ. This CDR3 comprises 16 residues. The ends were cut back, 0 bases at V and 0 bases at J, with 10 bases in the middle. CDR3 amino acids: CASSLGPPDSGNTIYF. The CDR3 region has the DNA TGCGCCAGCAGCTTGGGACCCCCGGACTCTGGAAACACCATATATTTT. Variable domain in full (rest from reference TRBV5-1 and TRBJ1-3): KAGVTQTPRYLIKTRGQQVTLSCSPISGHRSVSWYQQTPGQGLQFLFEYFSETQRNKGNFPGRFSGRQFSNSRSEMNVSTLELGDSALYLCASSLGPPDSGNTIYFGEGSWLTVV.

The count of this clone is one. V usage is TRBV5-4 and J usage is TRBJ2-6; D is ambiguous. V lost 1 base and J lost 0, with 8 bases in between. This CDR3 comprises 16 residues. Germline CDR1 SGHNT, CDR2 YYREEE (reference sequence). Written as DNA, the CDR3 is TGTGCCAGCAGCTTGCCAGGACGCTCTGGGGCCAACGTCCTGACTTTC. The encoded protein is CASSLPGRSGANVLTF.

The V call is TRBV5-5, the J call TRBJ1-2; D call uncertain. The CDR3 is 16 amino acids. Germline V CDR1 and CDR2: SGHKS, YYEKEE (reference sequence). V lost 0 bases to trimming and J lost 4 bases, with 16 bases between them. For the CDR3, the DNA is TGTGCCAGCAGCTTGGCCCTGGTGGGCCAGTCCTATGGCTACACCTTC. Translation: CASSLALVGQSYGYTF.